Each of the 24 T cell receptor beta chains below was sequenced from the same sample in a study of beta chain features in type 1 diabetes. Every isolated RNA sample was fully reverse transcribed, so sequencing captured expressed TCRB transcripts. The method was immunoSEQ multiplex PCR; TCRdb's version includes in-frame clones alone and lacks a portion of them. This sample has approximately 120,000 clones, with 40% found just once. The sample comprised stem cell memory CD4+ T cells from blood. The receptors originated from a woman under 30 in good health.

This chain uses TRBV7-9 with TRBJ1-1; D may be TRBD1 (5 bases). The CDR3 has 16 amino acids. Trimming removed 3 bases at V and 5 bases at J, with 19 bases between. Germline loops: CDR1 SEHNR, CDR2 FQNEAQ (reference sequence). CDR3 residues: CASSFRPLREGTEAFF. CDR3 coding DNA: TGTGCCAGCAGCTTTCGGCCATTACGGGAGGGGACTGAAGCTTTCTTT.

The V and J genes are TRBV4-1 and TRBJ1-5; D remains unclear. V was clipped by 3 bases and J by 0 bases, with 15 bases between them. The length of the CDR3 is 17 residues. Germline-derived CDR1 and CDR2 are MGHRA and YSYEKL. The CDR3 loop reads CASSQLSGGYSNQPQHF. The CDR3 nucleotides read TGCGCCAGCAGCCAGCTCTCGGGTGGGTATAGCAATCAGCCCCAGCATTTT.

The chain uses TRBV4-3 and TRBJ1-2; 8 bases agree with TRBD1. Looked up from germline, CDR1 is LGHNA and CDR2 is YSLEER. The V gene end was trimmed by 4 bases and the J gene end by 4 bases; junction bases not matched to a gene: 2. This CDR3 has 13 amino acids. The CDR3 sequence is CASSRDRLYGYTF. The CDR3 DNA is TGCGCCAGCAGCCGGGACAGGCTCTATGGCTACACCTTC.

The chain employs TRBV5-6 and TRBJ2-7; maybe TRBD1 (5 bases). Germline values: CDR1 SGHDT, CDR2 YYEEEE. The CDR3 is 18 residues long. Trimming took 0 bases from V and 3 from J, leaving 22 bases between them. CDR3 loop: CASSLALSDSFSVYEQYF. CDR3 nucleotides: TGTGCCAGCAGCTTGGCGTTGTCCGACAGCTTTTCGGTCTACGAGCAGTACTTC.

V gene TRBV7-3 combines with J gene TRBJ1-1; D unresolved. The germline V and J ends were trimmed by 1 base and 3 bases, with 12 bases remaining between them. This CDR3 is built from 15 residues. CDR1 and CDR2 from the germline V gene are SGHTA and FQGTGA. CDR3 in DNA: TGTGCCAGCAGCTTAAATCGGGATGAAGACACTGAAGCTTTCTTT. It translates to CASSLNRDEDTEAFF.

A few counts support this clone. The chain has TRBV7-2 and TRBJ1-1; D is perhaps TRBD1 (5 bases). The V gene lost 0 bases and the J gene lost 4 bases, with 6 bases spanning the gap. Germline V gene data show CDR1 as SGHTA and CDR2 as FQGNSA. The CDR3 sequence is 13 residues long. Here the CDR3 reads CASSLAGATEAFF. The CDR3 DNA reads as TGTGCCAGCAGCTTAGCAGGGGCCACTGAAGCTTTCTTT. The whole variable domain, filled in from reference TRBV7-2 and TRBJ1-1, reads GAGVSQSPSNKVTEKGKDVELRCDPISGHTALYWYRQSLGQGLEFLIYFQGNSAPDKSGLPSDRFSAERTGGSVSTLTIQRTQQEDSAVYLCASSLAGATEAFFGQGTRLTVV.

The genes are TRBV10-3 and TRBJ1-2; TRBD1 matches at 10 bases. The CDR3 spans 12 residues. Unmatched junction bases numbered 6, after V lost 10 bases and J lost 7 bases. CDR1 is ENHRY, CDR2 SYGVKD, per germline. CDR3 in amino acids: CATLRQGAGYTF. The CDR3 DNA sequence: TGTGCCACCTTACGACAGGGGGCTGGCTACACCTTC.

The chain joins TRBV28 to TRBJ1-5; no definite D call. V was cut by 3 bases and J by 2 bases, with 11 bases left in between. The CDR3 covers 15 residues. Germline CDR1 reads MDHEN; CDR2 reads SYDVKM. The CDR3 reads CASSFARRGNQPQHF. The CDR3 coding sequence is TGTGCCAGCAGTTTTGCCCGCCGCGGCAATCAGCCCCAGCATTTT.

The J gene is TRBJ2-5, the V gene TRBV2, with 7 bases lining up with TRBD2. V dropped 4 bases and J dropped 13; count of bases not matched to a gene: 9. Germline-derived CDR1 and CDR2 are SNHLY and FYNNEI. The CDR3 has 12 residues. CDR3 coding DNA: TGTGCCAGCAGTGGTCGGCTAGCGGTACGGTACTTC. Amino acid sequence: CASSGRLAVRYF.

The genes are TRBV7-2 and TRBJ1-5; D ambiguous. Trimming took 3 bases from V and 6 from J, leaving 9 bases between them. The length of the CDR3 is 13 residues. The germline gives CDR1 SGHTA, CDR2 FQGNSA. In DNA form, the CDR3 reads TGTGCCAGCAGCTTGTCGGGGTTTCAGCCCCAGCATTTT. Amino acid sequence: CASSLSGFQPQHF.

The J gene is TRBJ2-2, the V gene TRBV4-3, with TRBD1 identical over 7 bases. The CDR3 covers 16 residues. J lost 3 bases, V lost 4 bases, and 8 bases had no gene match. Germline V gene lookup returns CDR1 LGHNA and CDR2 YSLEER. The CDR3 DNA reads as TGCGCCAGCAGCCGAATCGACAGGGCGGACACCGGGGAGCTGTTTTTT. This gives the protein CASSRIDRADTGELFF.

The chain couples TRBV30 to TRBJ1-1; 11 bases are a match to TRBD1. Germline CDR1 GTSNPN, CDR2 SVGIG (reference sequence). After removal of 5 bases from V and 5 bases from J, the junction contained 10 bases not matched to a gene. This CDR3 contains 15 residues. This CDR3 reads CAWGFGTGGVTEAFF. In DNA form, the CDR3 reads TGTGCCTGGGGATTCGGGACAGGGGGAGTTACTGAAGCTTTCTTT.

The chain carries TRBV18 and TRBJ2-7; possibly TRBD1 for D (5 bases). The V gene lost 1 base and the J gene lost 2 bases, with 15 bases spanning the gap. The CDR3 is 16 amino acids. Germline loops: CDR1 KGHSH, CDR2 LQKENI. This CDR3 reads CASSPRQGISPYEQYF. The DNA of the CDR3 is TGTGCCAGCTCACCACGGCAGGGTATTTCTCCCTACGAGCAGTACTTC.

A few counts support this clone. The rearrangement joins TRBV4-1 to TRBJ2-1, with TRBD1 matching 10 bases. CDR1 is MGHRA and CDR2 is YSYEKL in the germline V gene. CDR3 length equals 16 residues. The V segment lost 0 bases and the J segment 4 bases; nucleotides outside the gene matches: 3. The CDR3 DNA reads as TGCGCCAGCAGCCAAGACCGGGACAGGGGATACAATGAGCAGTTCTTC. This gives the protein CASSQDRDRGYNEQFF.

The count of this clone is one. The chain is built from TRBV9 and TRBJ2-7; a weak D match, TRBD1 (5 bases). The CDR3 totals 13 residues. Germline V gene lookup returns CDR1 SGDLS and CDR2 YYNGEE. V shed 3 bases and J shed 5 bases, with 12 bases lying between them. Written as DNA, the CDR3 is TGTGCCAGCAGCGATAACAGGTGGAACGAGCAGTACTTC. Protein product: CASSDNRWNEQYF.

In its sample, this clone was seen a few times. CDR3 nucleotides: TGTGCCAGCAGCTTAGAGAGGGGACCAGGGGTACAGTTCTTC. Encoded protein: CASSLERGPGVQFF. The V gene is TRBV11-2, the J gene TRBJ2-1; D perhaps matches TRBD1 (6 bases). The CDR3 consists of 14 residues. Looked up from germline, CDR1 is SGHAT and CDR2 is FQNNGV. V lost 0 bases to trimming and J lost 13 bases, with 16 bases between them. Filled out from reference TRBV11-2 and TRBJ2-1, the complete variable domain reads EAGVAQSPRYKIIEKRQSVAFWCNPISGHATLYWYQQILGQGPKLLIQFQNNGVVDDSQLPKDRFSAERLKGVDSTLKIQPAKLEDSAVYLCASSLERGPGVQFFGPGTRLTVL.

The chain combines TRBV7-3 with TRBJ2-2; D ambiguous. Trimming took off 4 bases at V and 5 bases at J, with 8 bases between the two ends. CDR1 and CDR2 (germline): SGHTA, FQGTGA. There are 13 residues in the CDR3. The chain's CDR3 is CASSSPVTGELFF. The CDR3 nucleotides are TGTGCCAGCAGCTCGCCGGTAACCGGGGAGCTGTTTTTT.

This chain links TRBV9 with TRBJ1-4, with D perhaps matching TRBD1 (5 bases). The V end was cut by 3 bases, the J end by 4 bases, with 13 bases between. Germline V gene sequence: CDR1 SGDLS, CDR2 YYNGEE. There are 15 residues in the CDR3. CDR3 region: CASSASGSLNEKLFF. The DNA of the CDR3 is TGTGCCAGCAGCGCCTCAGGGTCTCTTAATGAAAAACTGTTTTTT.

In its sample, this clone was seen a few times. V and J are TRBV7-9 and TRBJ1-4, with D possibly TRBD1 on 5 matching bases. Trimming pared 5 bases from V and 8 bases from J, leaving 18 bases between. Germline V gene sequence: CDR1 SEHNR, CDR2 FQNEAQ (reference sequence). This CDR3 spans 15 amino acids. The CDR3 is CASSRLREGREKLFF. The CDR3 region has the DNA TGTGCCAGCAGCAGACTCAGGGAGGGGAGAGAAAAACTGTTTTTT.

This clone appeared a few times. The J gene is TRBJ2-7, the V gene TRBV28, with TRBD1 as a possible D gene (5 bases). Germline-derived CDR1 and CDR2 are MDHEN and SYDVKM. V was clipped by 3 bases and J by 5 bases, with 14 bases between them. The CDR3 is made up of 14 amino acids. Written as DNA, the CDR3 is TGTGCCAGCAGTTTTTTCCGCAGGGCACACGAGCAGTACTTC. Protein sequence: CASSFFRRAHEQYF.

This clone has only a few counts. The chain carries TRBV19 and TRBJ2-1; D might be TRBD2 (6 bases). CDR3 length equals 15 residues. Between the trimmed V and J ends, which lost 0 bases and 0 bases, there was a span of 6 bases. Germline values: CDR1 LNHDA, CDR2 SQIVND (reference sequence). The CDR3 coding sequence is TGTGCCAGTAGTATAGACGGGAGCTCCTACAATGAGCAGTTCTTC. Amino acids: CASSIDGSSYNEQFF.

In its sample, this clone was seen a few times. The chain recombines TRBV11-1 with TRBJ1-1; D is uncertain. Trimming shortened V by 4 bases and J by 2 bases, and 14 bases separated the two germline ends. Germline CDR1 SGHAT, CDR2 FQDESV (reference sequence). This CDR3 is 15 amino acids long. The CDR3 DNA is TGTGCCAGCAGCTGGGAGCGACACCGAAACACTGAAGCTTTCTTT. It specifies CASSWERHRNTEAFF.

This clone was counted a few times. V usage is TRBV6-1 and J usage is TRBJ2-1; 8 bases line up with TRBD2. This CDR3 contains 14 residues. Germline CDR1 and CDR2: MNHNS and SASEGT. The junction had 4 bases not matched to a gene; V was cut back by 7 bases and J by 2 bases. The CDR3 bases are TGTGCCAGCACCCCCGGGAGGGCCTACAATGAGCAGTTCTTC. Translated: CASTPGRAYNEQFF.

The rearrangement joins TRBV6-1 to TRBJ2-7; possibly TRBD1 for D (5 bases). The CDR3 covers 13 residues. The germline V gene encodes CDR1 MNHNS and CDR2 SASEGT. V was pared by 4 bases and J by 7 bases, with 14 bases between. CDR3 nucleotide sequence: TGTGCCAGCAGTGGACAGATTGCAATGGAGCAGTACTTC. Its translation: CASSGQIAMEQYF.